This TCR beta chain appears in the sequencing data of a study of cytomegalovirus exposure and HLA in healthy donors. In the study overall: Among fewer than 500 genotyped donors, around 77% fell in the Caucasian-associated ancestry cluster. Study findings and constraints: Both high specificity and high sensitivity reportedly marked the classifier's diagnosis of cytomegalovirus status.

Germline V gene lookup returns CDR1 SGDLS and CDR2 YYNGEE. This CDR3 region has 18 residues. The trim removed 0 bases at V and 0 bases at J, leaving 2 bases unmatched. The PCR employed 60 Vbeta primers together with 13 Jbeta primers. The data were produced by immunoSEQ multiplex PCR, yet TCRdb's version contains in-frame clones alone and is incomplete. In the table there are 180,000 or so clones, roughly 77% of which are singletons. This clone has just a few counts. Its antigen is unidentified. The specimen was PBMCs. This TCR derives from a woman in her thirties in good health and CMV-seropositive. The chain recombines TRBV9 with TRBJ2-6; 11 bases align to TRBD1. The CDR3 protein is CASSVVGTGGSGANVLTF. The CDR3, as DNA: TGTGCCAGCAGCGTAGTCGGGACAGGGGGCTCTGGGGCCAACGTCCTGACTTTC.